The rows below give T cell receptor beta chains drawn from one sample of a study of cytomegalovirus exposure and HLA in healthy donors. Profiling relied on immunoSEQ multiplex PCR, and the TCRdb table lists in-frame clones only, not all of them. The table lists about 130,000 clones, around nine tenths of them singletons. Sequenced sample: PBMCs. The receptors derive from a woman aged 25 to 39 in good health and CMV-seronegative. CDR3s include the opening cysteine and the closing phenylalanine or tryptophan. Each record gives: D gene, J gene, V gene, clone size, CDR3 DNA, CDR3 protein. D genes are given only for firm matches. The size of a clone is reported for some rows only, either as once, few or many, or as a class for expanded clones.

D gene: TRBD1
J gene: TRBJ2-1
V gene: TRBV7-6
clone size: .
CDR3 DNA: TGTGCCAGCAGCTCCACGACAGGGTACAATGAGCAGTTCTTC
CDR3 protein: CASSSTTGYNEQFF

D gene: .
J gene: TRBJ1-3
V gene: TRBV9
clone size: once
CDR3 DNA: TGTGCCAGCAGCGTAGGAGCCGATTCTGGAAACACCATATATTTT
CDR3 protein: CASSVGADSGNTIYF

D gene: .
J gene: TRBJ2-5
V gene: TRBV5-3
clone size: .
CDR3 DNA: TGTGCCAGAAGCTTAATATTGTTAGCTCCCGGGGAGACCCAGTACTTC
CDR3 protein: CARSLILLAPGETQYF

D gene: .
J gene: TRBJ1-2
V gene: TRBV7-2
clone size: .
CDR3 DNA: TGTGCCAGCAGCTTAGCGGTGGGGGGGCTTGGCTATGGCTACACCTTC
CDR3 protein: CASSLAVGGLGYGYTF

D gene: TRBD1
J gene: TRBJ2-2
V gene: TRBV5-6
clone size: .
CDR3 DNA: TGTGCCAGCAGCCCCCGGGACAGGGGCAACACCGGGGAGCTGTTTTTT
CDR3 protein: CASSPRDRGNTGELFF

D gene: .
J gene: TRBJ2-7
V gene: TRBV7-3
clone size: .
CDR3 DNA: TGTGCCAGCAGCCCCCCGGCGGGGAGGTTCTACGAGCAGTACTTC
CDR3 protein: CASSPPAGRFYEQYF

D gene: TRBD2
J gene: TRBJ2-7
V gene: TRBV19
clone size: .
CDR3 DNA: TGTGCCAGTAGTTGGGGGTTAAGCGGGACCTACGAGCAGTACTTC
CDR3 protein: CASSWGLSGTYEQYF

D gene: TRBD2
J gene: TRBJ2-1
V gene: TRBV27
clone size: .
CDR3 DNA: TGTGCCAGCAGTTTAGCGGGGGGGCTCTACAATGAGCAGTTCTTC
CDR3 protein: CASSLAGGLYNEQFF

D gene: .
J gene: TRBJ1-5
V gene: TRBV6-1
clone size: .
CDR3 DNA: TGTGCCAGCACAAGAGCCCGGCAGGACAATCAGCCCCAGCATTTT
CDR3 protein: CASTRARQDNQPQHF

D gene: TRBD1
J gene: TRBJ1-1
V gene: TRBV7-3
clone size: .
CDR3 DNA: TGTGCCAGCAGCTTAACGAGACAGGGGAACACTGAAGCTTTCTTT
CDR3 protein: CASSLTRQGNTEAFF

D gene: .
J gene: TRBJ2-1
V gene: TRBV29-1
clone size: .
CDR3 DNA: TGCAGCGTTGTCCCCCGACTAGTCGGTGAGCAGTTCTTC
CDR3 protein: CSVVPRLVGEQFF

D gene: TRBD1
J gene: TRBJ1-2
V gene: TRBV6-5
clone size: .
CDR3 DNA: TGTGCCAGCAGTTACAATAGACAGGGGGTTTATGGCTACACCTTC
CDR3 protein: CASSYNRQGVYGYTF

D gene: TRBD2
J gene: TRBJ2-1
V gene: TRBV10-3
clone size: .
CDR3 DNA: TGTGCCATCAGTGGGCGGGGGACCCTCGGAGATGAGCAGTTCTTC
CDR3 protein: CAISGRGTLGDEQFF

D gene: TRBD2
J gene: TRBJ2-2
V gene: TRBV7-2
clone size: .
CDR3 DNA: TGTGCCAGCAGCTCGGGACTAGCGGGGCCCGGGGAGCTGTTTTTT
CDR3 protein: CASSSGLAGPGELFF

D gene: .
J gene: TRBJ2-1
V gene: TRBV7-2
clone size: .
CDR3 DNA: TGTGCCAGCAGCGCGGACTCCGCCTACAATGAGCAGTTCTTC
CDR3 protein: CASSADSAYNEQFF

D gene: TRBD1
J gene: TRBJ1-6
V gene: TRBV27
clone size: .
CDR3 DNA: TGTGCCAGCAGTTTCGGGACAGGGCGTAATTCACCCCTCCACTTT
CDR3 protein: CASSFGTGRNSPLHF

D gene: .
J gene: TRBJ2-7
V gene: TRBV7-8
clone size: .
CDR3 DNA: TGTGCCAGCAGCCTCGCCAGCGGCTCTTGGGGCTACGAGCAGTACTTC
CDR3 protein: CASSLASGSWGYEQYF

D gene: .
J gene: TRBJ2-4
V gene: TRBV28
clone size: .
CDR3 DNA: TGTGCCAGCAGTCCCTATCTAGCCAAAAACATTCAGTACTTC
CDR3 protein: CASSPYLAKNIQYF

D gene: .
J gene: TRBJ1-1
V gene: TRBV28
clone size: once
CDR3 DNA: TGTGCCAGCAGTGGCCGGGGTATAGCCGACACTGAAGCTTTCTTT
CDR3 protein: CASSGRGIADTEAFF

D gene: .
J gene: TRBJ1-2
V gene: TRBV5-4
clone size: once
CDR3 DNA: TGTGCCAGCAGCTTTCAGGGATCATATGGCTACACCTTC
CDR3 protein: CASSFQGSYGYTF

D gene: .
J gene: TRBJ2-7
V gene: TRBV5-4
clone size: .
CDR3 DNA: TGTGCCAGCAGCTTGGACCCCGGGGTCTACGAGCAGTACTTC
CDR3 protein: CASSLDPGVYEQYF

D gene: .
J gene: TRBJ2-1
V gene: TRBV7-6
clone size: .
CDR3 DNA: TGTGCCAGCACCGACGGAGGTGAGCAGTTCTTC
CDR3 protein: CASTDGGEQFF

D gene: TRBD2
J gene: TRBJ2-7
V gene: TRBV18
clone size: once
CDR3 DNA: TGTGCCAGCTCACCACCGTCCTCGGGGGGGGGATCCAACGAGCAGTACTTC
CDR3 protein: CASSPPSSGGGSNEQYF

D gene: .
J gene: TRBJ2-1
V gene: TRBV4-1
clone size: few
CDR3 DNA: TGCGCCAGCAGCTACGGGACAAATCCCTACAATGAGCAGTTCTTC
CDR3 protein: CASSYGTNPYNEQFF

D gene: .
J gene: TRBJ2-7
V gene: TRBV29-1
clone size: .
CDR3 DNA: TGCAGCGTTGAAGTTCCGACACTCTACGAGCAGTACTTC
CDR3 protein: CSVEVPTLYEQYF

D gene: .
J gene: TRBJ2-1
V gene: TRBV5-6
clone size: .
CDR3 DNA: TGTGCCAGCAGCTTAATTACAGGGACCCCCTACAATGAGCAGTTCTTC
CDR3 protein: CASSLITGTPYNEQFF

D gene: TRBD2
J gene: TRBJ2-3
V gene: TRBV5-1
clone size: .
CDR3 DNA: TGCGCCAGCAGCTTGGGACTAGCGGGAATTCTGGGTACGCAGTATTTT
CDR3 protein: CASSLGLAGILGTQYF

D gene: TRBD2
J gene: TRBJ2-7
V gene: TRBV2
clone size: .
CDR3 DNA: TGTGCCAGTGGGACTAGTGGCACCTACGAGCAGTACTTC
CDR3 protein: CASGTSGTYEQYF

D gene: .
J gene: TRBJ1-2
V gene: TRBV7-9
clone size: .
CDR3 DNA: TGTGCCAGCAGCTGGGAGGTGTATGGCTACACCTTC
CDR3 protein: CASSWEVYGYTF

D gene: .
J gene: TRBJ1-4
V gene: TRBV28
clone size: once
CDR3 DNA: TGTGCCAGCACCAGAACGTTTGAAAAACTGTTTTTT
CDR3 protein: CASTRTFEKLFF

D gene: TRBD1
J gene: TRBJ2-7
V gene: TRBV28
clone size: .
CDR3 DNA: TGTGCCAGCAGTATCGACAGGGAGACCTACGAGCAGTACTTC
CDR3 protein: CASSIDRETYEQYF

D gene: TRBD2
J gene: TRBJ2-5
V gene: TRBV11-2
clone size: .
CDR3 DNA: TGTGCCAGCAGCGAAATGATACTAGCGGGAGATGAGACCCAGTACTTC
CDR3 protein: CASSEMILAGDETQYF

D gene: .
J gene: TRBJ2-6
V gene: TRBV7-9
clone size: .
CDR3 DNA: TGTGCCAGCGGCTGGGAGACTGGGGCCAACGTCCTGACTTTC
CDR3 protein: CASGWETGANVLTF

D gene: .
J gene: TRBJ2-2
V gene: TRBV4-3
clone size: .
CDR3 DNA: TGCGCCAGCAGCCAAGTGAGAGTCGTCTCGATCGGGGAGCTGTTTTTT
CDR3 protein: CASSQVRVVSIGELFF

D gene: .
J gene: TRBJ2-3
V gene: TRBV27
clone size: .
CDR3 DNA: TGTGCCAGCAGTTATCAGGGTAGCACAGATACGCAGTATTTT
CDR3 protein: CASSYQGSTDTQYF

D gene: .
J gene: TRBJ1-5
V gene: TRBV19
clone size: .
CDR3 DNA: TGTGCCAGTAGGCAGGGGCTGGTTCAGCCCCAGCATTTT
CDR3 protein: CASRQGLVQPQHF

D gene: TRBD1
J gene: TRBJ2-1
V gene: TRBV7-9
clone size: .
CDR3 DNA: TGTGCCAGCAGCCACGCTCGGACAGGGTGGAGAAATGAGCAGTTCTTC
CDR3 protein: CASSHARTGWRNEQFF

D gene: .
J gene: TRBJ2-2
V gene: TRBV25-1
clone size: .
CDR3 DNA: TGTGCCAGCACAGAAACGAACACCGGGGAGCTGTTTTTT
CDR3 protein: CASTETNTGELFF

D gene: .
J gene: TRBJ1-2
V gene: TRBV7-2
clone size: once
CDR3 DNA: TGTGCCAGCAGCTTAGCGAGTGGCTACACCTTC
CDR3 protein: CASSLASGYTF

D gene: TRBD1
J gene: TRBJ1-6
V gene: TRBV9
clone size: .
CDR3 DNA: TGTGCCAGCAGCGTAGAACCGACCAGGGGGTATACTTATCCGAATTCACCCCTCCACTTT
CDR3 protein: CASSVEPTRGYTYPNSPLHF

D gene: TRBD2
J gene: TRBJ2-7
V gene: TRBV4-3
clone size: once
CDR3 DNA: TGCGCCAGCAGCCAGGCTTGGGTCGGAGCGGGAGGCAACTACGAGCAGTACTTC
CDR3 protein: CASSQAWVGAGGNYEQYF